This TCR beta chain is drawn from a study of blood T cells in healthy people across ages. Study findings and constraints: Diversity estimates drawn from one million T cells were deemed underestimates.

This clonotype was found a few times. Its antigen is currently unknown. CDR1 and CDR2 from the germline V gene are MNHEY and SMNVEV (reference sequence). Trimming stripped 3 bases from V and 5 bases from J, with 14 bases between. The CDR3 spans 15 residues. A J-beta primer mix and a sample-barcoded 5' primer were used in a second PCR of about 7 to 12 cycles. TCRdb re-analysed the 5' RACE reads in MiXCR, keeping a single row per CDR3 protein. The sample shows over 700,000 distinct CDR3 sequences, approximately 25% of them seen only once. These sequences were also reported in another study, on T cells of mothers and their children. That source reports: The donors comprised a handful of children and their three healthy Caucasian mothers. Per child, roughly 3.1 million TCR beta CDR3 reads were obtained, against over 8 million per mother.

This receptor was identified in a boy between 10 and 17 years old in good health. The specimen sequenced was blood. This chain joins TRBV27 and TRBJ1-5; a weak D match, TRBD1 (6 bases). CDR3 DNA: TGTGCCAGCAGTTTTCCTAACAGGGACTATCAGCCCCAGCATTTT. Its protein is CASSFPNRDYQPQHF.